The clone carrying this T cell receptor beta chain was picked up one time. What it recognizes is unknown. At one end the junction does not follow the germline gene, possibly because of a read error. This sample is part of a study of cytomegalovirus exposure and HLA in healthy donors. Regarding the study as a whole: Exclusion applied to some V segments, including TRBV6-2 and TRBV6-3, as they were indistinguishable. According to a later analysis, donors in an Asian-associated ancestry cluster reportedly had fewer N-insertions than the roughly 670-donor mean.

The germline V gene has CDR1 SEHNR and CDR2 FQNEAQ (reference sequence). The CDR3 runs to 18 residues. The PCR had 60 Vbeta and 13 Jbeta primers. Sequencing was performed with immunoSEQ multiplex PCR; in TCRdb, only in-frame clones are kept and a portion is missing. The top ten hold approximately 15% of the sample, which has about 140,000 clones, approximately 80% seen once. Input material: PBMCs. This sequence was found in a woman between 40 and 55 years old in good health and CMV-seronegative. The chain joins TRBV7-9 to TRBJ2-6; 11 bases agree with TRBD2. The chain's CDR3 is CSSSSTIAGGPGANVLTF. The CDR3 DNA is TGTTCCAGCAGCTCCACCATAGCGGGGGGGCCTGGGGCCAACGTCCTGACTTTC.